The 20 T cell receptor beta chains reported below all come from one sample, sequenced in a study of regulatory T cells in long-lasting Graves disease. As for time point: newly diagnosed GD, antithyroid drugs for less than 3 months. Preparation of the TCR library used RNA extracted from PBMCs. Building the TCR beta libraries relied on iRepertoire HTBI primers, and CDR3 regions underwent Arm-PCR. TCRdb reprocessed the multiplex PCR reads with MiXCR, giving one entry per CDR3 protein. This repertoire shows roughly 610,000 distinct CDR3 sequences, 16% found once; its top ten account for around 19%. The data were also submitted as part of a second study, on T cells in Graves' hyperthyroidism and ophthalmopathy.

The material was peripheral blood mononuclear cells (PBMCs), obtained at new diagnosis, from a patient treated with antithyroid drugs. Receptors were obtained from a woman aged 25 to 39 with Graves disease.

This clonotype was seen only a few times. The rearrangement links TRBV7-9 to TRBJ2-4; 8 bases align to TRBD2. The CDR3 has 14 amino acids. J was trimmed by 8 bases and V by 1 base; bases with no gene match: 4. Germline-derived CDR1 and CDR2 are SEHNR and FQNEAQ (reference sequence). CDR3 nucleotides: TGTGCCAGCAGCTTAGATTCCGGGGGGGACATTCAGTACTTC. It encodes CASSLDSGGDIQYF.

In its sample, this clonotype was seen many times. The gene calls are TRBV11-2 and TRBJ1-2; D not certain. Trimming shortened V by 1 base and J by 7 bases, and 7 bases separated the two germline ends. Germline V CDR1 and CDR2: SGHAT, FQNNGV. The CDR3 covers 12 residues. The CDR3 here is CASSLGRLGYTF. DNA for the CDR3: TGTGCCAGCAGCTTAGGTCGGCTTGGCTACACCTTC.

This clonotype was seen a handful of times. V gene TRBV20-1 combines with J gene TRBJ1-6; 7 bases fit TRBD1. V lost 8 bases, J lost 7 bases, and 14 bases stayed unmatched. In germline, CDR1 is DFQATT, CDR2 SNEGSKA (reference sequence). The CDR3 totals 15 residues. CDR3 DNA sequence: TGCAGTTGCAACCCAAACAGGGGCCAAAATTCACCCCTCCACTTT. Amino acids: CSCNPNRGQNSPLHF.

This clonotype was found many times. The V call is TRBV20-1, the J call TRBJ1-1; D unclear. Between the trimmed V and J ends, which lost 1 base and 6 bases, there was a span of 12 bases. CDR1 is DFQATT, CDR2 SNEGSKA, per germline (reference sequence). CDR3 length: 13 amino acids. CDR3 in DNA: TGCAGTGCTAGAGTAACAGCAGCCCCTGAAGCTTTCTTT. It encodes CSARVTAAPEAFF.

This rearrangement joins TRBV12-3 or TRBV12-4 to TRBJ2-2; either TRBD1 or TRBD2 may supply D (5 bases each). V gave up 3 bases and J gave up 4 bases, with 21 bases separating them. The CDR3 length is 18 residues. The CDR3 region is CASSFSRVRAGRTGELFF. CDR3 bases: TGTGCCAGCAGTTTTTCGCGGGTGAGGGCAGGGCGCACCGGGGAGCTGTTTTTT.

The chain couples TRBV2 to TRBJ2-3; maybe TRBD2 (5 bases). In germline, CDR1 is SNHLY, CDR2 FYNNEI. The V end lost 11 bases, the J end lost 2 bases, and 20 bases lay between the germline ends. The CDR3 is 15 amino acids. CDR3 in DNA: TGTGCCCTCATATCCGATGCTAGCAACACAGATACGCAGTATTTT. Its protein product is CALISDASNTDTQYF.

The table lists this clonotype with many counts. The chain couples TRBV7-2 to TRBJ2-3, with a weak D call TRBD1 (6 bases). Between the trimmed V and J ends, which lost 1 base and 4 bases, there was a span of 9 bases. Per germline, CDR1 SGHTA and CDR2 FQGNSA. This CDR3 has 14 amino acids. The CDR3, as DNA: TGTGCCAGCAGCTTAGAAAACAGGGCAGATACGCAGTATTTT. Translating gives CASSLENRADTQYF.

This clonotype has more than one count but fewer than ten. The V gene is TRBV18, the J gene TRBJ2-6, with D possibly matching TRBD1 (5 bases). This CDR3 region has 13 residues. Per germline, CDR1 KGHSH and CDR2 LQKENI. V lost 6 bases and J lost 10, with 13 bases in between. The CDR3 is CASSASQGNVLTF. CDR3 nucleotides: TGTGCCAGCTCGGCATCCCAGGGAAACGTCCTGACTTTC.

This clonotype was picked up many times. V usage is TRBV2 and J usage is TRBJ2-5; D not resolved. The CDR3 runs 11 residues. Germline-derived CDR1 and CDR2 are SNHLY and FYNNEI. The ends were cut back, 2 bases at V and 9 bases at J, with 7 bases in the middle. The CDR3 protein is CASSESGAQYF. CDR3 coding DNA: TGTGCCAGCAGTGAAAGTGGGGCCCAGTACTTC.

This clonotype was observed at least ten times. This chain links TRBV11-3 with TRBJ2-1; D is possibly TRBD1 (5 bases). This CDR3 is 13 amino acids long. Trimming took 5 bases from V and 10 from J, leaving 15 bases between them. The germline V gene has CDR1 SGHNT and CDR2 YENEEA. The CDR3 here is CASSAGLGVEQFF. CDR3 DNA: TGTGCCAGCAGCGCCGGCCTAGGGGTAGAGCAGTTCTTC.

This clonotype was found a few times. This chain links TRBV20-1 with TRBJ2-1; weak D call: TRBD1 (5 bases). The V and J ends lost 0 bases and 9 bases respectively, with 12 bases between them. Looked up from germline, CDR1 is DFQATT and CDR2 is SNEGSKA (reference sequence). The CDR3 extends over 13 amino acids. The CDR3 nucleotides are TGCAGTGCTAGAGACGAAATTAGGGGTGAGCAGTTCTTC. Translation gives CSARDEIRGEQFF.

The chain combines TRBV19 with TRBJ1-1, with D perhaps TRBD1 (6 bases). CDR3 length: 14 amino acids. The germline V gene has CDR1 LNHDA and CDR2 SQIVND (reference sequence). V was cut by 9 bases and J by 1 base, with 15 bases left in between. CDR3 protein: CASRDEQGNTEAFF. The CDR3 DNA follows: TGTGCCAGCCGGGACGAACAGGGGAACACTGAAGCTTTCTTT.

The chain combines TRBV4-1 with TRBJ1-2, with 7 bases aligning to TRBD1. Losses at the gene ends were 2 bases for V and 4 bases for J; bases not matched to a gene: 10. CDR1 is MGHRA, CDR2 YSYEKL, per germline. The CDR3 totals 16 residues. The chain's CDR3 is CASSQINTGAGYGYTF. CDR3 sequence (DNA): TGCGCCAGCAGCCAAATTAATACAGGGGCTGGCTATGGCTACACCTTC.

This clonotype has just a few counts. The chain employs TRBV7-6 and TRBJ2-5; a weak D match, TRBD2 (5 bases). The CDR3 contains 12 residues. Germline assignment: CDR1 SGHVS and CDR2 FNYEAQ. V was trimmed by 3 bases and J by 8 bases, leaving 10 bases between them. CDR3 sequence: CASSLSDSTQYF. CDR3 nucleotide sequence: TGTGCCAGCAGCTTGTCGGACTCAACCCAGTACTTC.

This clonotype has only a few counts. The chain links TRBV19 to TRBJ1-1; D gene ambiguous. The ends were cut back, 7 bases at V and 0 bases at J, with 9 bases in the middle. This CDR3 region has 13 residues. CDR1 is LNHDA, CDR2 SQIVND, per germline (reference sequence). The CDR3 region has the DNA TGTGCCAGTATCAATAGGGTGAACACTGAAGCTTTCTTT. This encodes CASINRVNTEAFF. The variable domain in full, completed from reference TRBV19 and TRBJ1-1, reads DGGITQSPKYLFRKEGQNVTLSCEQNLNHDAMYWYRQDPGQGLRLIYYSQIVNDFQKGDIAEGYSVSREKKESFPLTVTSAQKNPTAFYLCASINRVNTEAFFGQGTRLTVV.

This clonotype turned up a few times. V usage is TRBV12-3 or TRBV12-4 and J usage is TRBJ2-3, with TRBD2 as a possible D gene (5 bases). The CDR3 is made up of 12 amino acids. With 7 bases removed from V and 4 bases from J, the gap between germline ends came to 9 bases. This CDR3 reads CASTSRADTQYF. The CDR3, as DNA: TGTGCCAGCACTTCGAGGGCAGATACGCAGTATTTT.

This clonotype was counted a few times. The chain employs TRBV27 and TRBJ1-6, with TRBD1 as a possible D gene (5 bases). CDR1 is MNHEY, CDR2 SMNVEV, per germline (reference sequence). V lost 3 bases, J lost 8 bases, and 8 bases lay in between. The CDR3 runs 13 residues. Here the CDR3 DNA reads TGTGCCAGCAGTTTCTGGGGGGATTCACCCCTCCACTTT. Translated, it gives CASSFWGDSPLHF.

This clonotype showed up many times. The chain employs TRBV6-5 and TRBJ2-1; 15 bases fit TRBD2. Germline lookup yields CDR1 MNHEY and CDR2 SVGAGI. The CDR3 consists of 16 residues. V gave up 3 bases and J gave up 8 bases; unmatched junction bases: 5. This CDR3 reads CASSYLGLAGGDEQFF. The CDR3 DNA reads TGTGCCAGCAGTTATCTTGGACTAGCGGGAGGGGATGAGCAGTTCTTC.

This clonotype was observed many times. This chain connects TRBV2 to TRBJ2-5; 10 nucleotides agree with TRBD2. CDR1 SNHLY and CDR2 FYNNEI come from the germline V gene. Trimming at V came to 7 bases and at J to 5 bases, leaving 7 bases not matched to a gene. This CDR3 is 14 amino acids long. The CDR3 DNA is TGTGCCAGCACTCTAGCGGGAGTAGAGGAGACCCAGTACTTC. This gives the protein CASTLAGVEETQYF.

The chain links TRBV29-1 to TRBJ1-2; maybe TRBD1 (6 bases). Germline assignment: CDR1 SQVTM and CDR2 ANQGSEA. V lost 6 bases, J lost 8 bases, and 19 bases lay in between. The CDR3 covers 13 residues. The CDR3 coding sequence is TGCAGCGTCACCGGGGGCCCCTTCGAAGGCTACACCTTC. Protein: CSVTGGPFEGYTF.